This is a list of T cell receptor beta chains from one sample in a study of T-cell reconstitution after alpha-beta-depleted transplantation in children. TCRdb fed the PCR reads into MiXCR, producing one record per CDR3 protein. The repertoire holds about 420,000 distinct CDR3 sequences, with 15% to 20% as singletons. The specimen was PBMCs, mostly from graft donor cells, collected 360 days after TCRalphabeta/CD19-depleted stem cell transplant. The receptors were gathered from a boy less than two years old who had a stem cell transplant for Wiskott-Aldrich syndrome, so the T cells may come from the graft donor. CDR3s include the opening cysteine and the closing phenylalanine or tryptophan. D genes are given only for firm matches. Expanded clones are given a class, and other clones once, few, many or no size at all.

-	TRBV5-1	TRBJ2-7	-	TGCGCCAGCAGCAGTACCGGGCCATTGAGCCACGAGCAGTACTTC	CASSSTGPLSHEQYF
-	TRBV7-2	TRBJ2-3	few	TGTGCCAGCAGCTTAGCAGGAGTAGCTGCAGATACGCAGTATTTT	CASSLAGVAADTQYF
-	TRBV5-1	TRBJ2-5	-	TGCGCCAGCGGCTTCCCGACACCTCTGGCAGCGTTTCAAGAGACCCAGTACTTC	CASGFPTPLAAFQETQYF
-	TRBV10-3	TRBJ2-1	-	TGTGCCATCAGGGGGAGCTCCTACAATGAGCAGTTCTTC	CAIRGSSYNEQFF
-	TRBV21-1	TRBJ2-7	few	TGTGCCAGCAGCAATGGGGGAGAGTACGAGCAGTACTTC	CASSNGGEYEQYF
TRBD1	TRBV20-1	TRBJ2-7	few	TGCAGTGCTAGAGATCTCCGGTTTTTGTGGGACAGGGCCGCAAATGGTGGCTACGAGCAGTACTTC	CSARDLRFLWDRAANGGYEQYF
TRBD1	TRBV7-9	TRBJ2-6	once	TGTGCCAGCAGGACAGGGGACGTCCTGACTTTC	CASRTGDVLTF
TRBD1	TRBV6-5	TRBJ2-7	few	TGTGCCAGCAGTTACTCGAACCCCGGACAGGGGGCTTCCTACGAGCAGTACTTC	CASSYSNPGQGASYEQYF
-	TRBV7-8	TRBJ2-3	-	TGTGCCAGCAACCTGGACAGTCCCACAGATACGCAGTATTTT	CASNLDSPTDTQYF
TRBD1	TRBV5-1	TRBJ1-2	few	TGCGCCAGCAGCTTGGCCGGGACAGGGGGCGTCAATGGCTACACCTTC	CASSLAGTGGVNGYTF
-	TRBV29-1	TRBJ1-1	-	TGCAGCGTTCAAATACAGTTTTTGGTCACTGAAGCTTTCTTT	CSVQIQFLVTEAFF
-	TRBV6-2/TRBV6-3	TRBJ2-7	-	TGTGCCAGCAGTTACGGTGGCAGGGGCGAGCAGTACTTC	CASSYGGRGEQYF
TRBD2	TRBV20-1	TRBJ2-1	few	TGCAGTGCTAGAGGACTAGCGGGAGGTCCTCAGTTCTTC	CSARGLAGGPQFF
-	TRBV28	TRBJ2-3	-	TGTGCCAGCAGTTTAGGGCAGCATCTCACAGATACGCAGTATTTT	CASSLGQHLTDTQYF
-	TRBV20-1	TRBJ2-7	-	TGCAGTGCTAGGCGGGGACCCCCCTACGAGCAGTACTTC	CSARRGPPYEQYF
TRBD1	TRBV7-2	TRBJ2-1	-	TGTGCCAGCAGCCGATCCGGGACAGCCTACAATGAGCAGTTCTTC	CASSRSGTAYNEQFF
-	TRBV12-3/TRBV12-4	TRBJ1-1	-	TGTGCCAGCAGTTTATGGGGGCGGTCTCTGGGTACTGAAGCTTTCTTT	CASSLWGRSLGTEAFF
-	TRBV5-1	TRBJ1-4	-	TGCGCCAGCAGCTTGGATCCAGGAGTAAATGAAAAACTGTTTTTT	CASSLDPGVNEKLFF
TRBD1	TRBV7-9	TRBJ2-5	few	TGTGCCAGCACCTCAGACAGGGCCCAAGAGACCCAGTACTTC	CASTSDRAQETQYF
-	TRBV19	TRBJ2-5	-	TGTGCCAGTAGAAGAGCGGGACAACAGACCCAGTACTTC	CASRRAGQQTQYF
TRBD1	TRBV5-1	TRBJ2-1	-	TGCGCCAGCAGCTTGCTTGACAGGGCAGGGAACAATGAGCAGTTCTTC	CASSLLDRAGNNEQFF
-	TRBV6-2/TRBV6-3	TRBJ2-7	few	TGTGCCAGCAGATCGAGACGGGTAAGCTCCTACGAGCAGTACTTC	CASRSRRVSSYEQYF